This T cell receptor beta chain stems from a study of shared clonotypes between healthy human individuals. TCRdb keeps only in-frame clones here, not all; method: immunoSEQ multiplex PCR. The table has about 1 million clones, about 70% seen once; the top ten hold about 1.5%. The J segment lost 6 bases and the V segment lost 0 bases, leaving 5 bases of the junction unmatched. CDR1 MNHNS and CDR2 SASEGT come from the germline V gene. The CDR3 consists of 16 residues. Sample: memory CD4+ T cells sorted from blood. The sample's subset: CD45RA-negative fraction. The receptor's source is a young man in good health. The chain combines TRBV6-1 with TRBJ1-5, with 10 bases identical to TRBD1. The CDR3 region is CASSEASGQGTQPQHF. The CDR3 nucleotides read TGTGCCAGCAGTGAAGCGTCGGGACAGGGGACTCAGCCCCAGCATTTT.